This T cell receptor (beta chain) comes out of a study of breast tumors, draining lymph nodes, adjacent tissues. Findings and caveats of the study: Compared with lymph nodes, tumors were less diverse; compared with nontumor tissue, more. Data only fit, rather than demonstrated, lymph node origin of most tumor T cells. Luminal-like breast cancer showed significantly greater tumor-nontumor repertoire similarity than basal-like breast cancer did. Findings are consistent with lymph node origin and intratumoral expansion of most tumor T cells.

TCRdb re-called the multiplex PCR reads through MiXCR, storing one row per CDR3 protein. The sample yields tens of thousands of distinct CDR3 sequences, around 28% seen once. On this clonotype itself: Antigen unknown.

The lymph nodes were axillary draining lymph nodes from breast cancer patients. Germline V gives CDR1 MGHRA, CDR2 YSYEKL. V lost 0 bases to trimming and J lost 7 bases, with 15 bases between them. This CDR3 region has 15 residues. This receptor was identified in a female donor with breast cancer. Some clones in this sample may be carry-over from other donors' samples. The J gene is TRBJ1-2, the V gene TRBV4-1; unclear D gene. Sequencing was performed on axillary lymph node tissue. The CDR3 region is CASSQDIGVPGGYTF. In nucleotides, the CDR3 is TGCGCCAGCAGCCAAGATATTGGGGTCCCTGGTGGCTACACCTTC.